This T cell receptor (beta chain) came from a study of blood T cell repertoires in COVID-19. Study-level information: Specimens from acute and convalescent COVID-19 originated in the United States, Italy and Spain. T cells, B-cell-depleted T cells, or PBMCs provided the cDNA or gDNA that served as material.

This clone has only one observation. Germline CDR1 SGDLS, CDR2 YYNGEE. Trimming pared 3 bases from V and 3 bases from J, leaving 12 bases between. The CDR3 runs 15 residues. Sequenced by immunoSEQ multiplex PCR; TCRdb stores in-frame clones only, minus some. The sample yields about 24,000 clones, around 87% seen once. The chain carries TRBV9 and TRBJ2-2; maybe TRBD1 (6 bases). Sequenced sample: peripheral blood. The clonotype comes from a human donor with active COVID-19. The donor label of this sample is uncertain. The CDR3 coding sequence is TGTGCCAGCAGCGAAGTGGGGACACACACCGGGGAGCTGTTTTTT. It encodes CASSEVGTHTGELFF. The whole variable domain, filled in from reference TRBV9 and TRBJ2-2, reads DSGVTQTPKHLITATGQRVTLRCSPRSGDLSVYWYQQSLDQGLQFLIQYYNGEERAKGNILERFSAQQFPDLHSELNLSSLELGDSALYFCASSEVGTHTGELFFGEGSRLTVL.